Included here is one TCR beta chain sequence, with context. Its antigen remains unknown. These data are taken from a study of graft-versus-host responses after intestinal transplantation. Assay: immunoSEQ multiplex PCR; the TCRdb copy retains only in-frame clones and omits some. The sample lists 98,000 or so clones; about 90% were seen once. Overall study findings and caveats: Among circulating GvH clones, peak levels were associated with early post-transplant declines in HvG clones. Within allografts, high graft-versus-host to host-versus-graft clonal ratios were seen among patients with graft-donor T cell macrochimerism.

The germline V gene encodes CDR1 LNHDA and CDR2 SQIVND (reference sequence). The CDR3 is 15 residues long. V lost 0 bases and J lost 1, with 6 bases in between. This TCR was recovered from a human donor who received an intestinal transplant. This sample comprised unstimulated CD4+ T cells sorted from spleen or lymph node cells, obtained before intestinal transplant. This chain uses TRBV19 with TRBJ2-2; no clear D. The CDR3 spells CASSIEPGNTGELFF. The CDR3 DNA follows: TGTGCCAGTAGTATAGAGCCGGGGAACACCGGGGAGCTGTTTTTT.